This T cell receptor (beta chain) was recorded in a study of T cell responses to AZD1222 COVID-19 vaccine. Study outcomes and limitations: Distributed over spike, vaccine-associated CD4 TCRs predominated at 160-218 and 743-854. It should be noted that donors were predominantly white British and more often female, and clonal diversity was possibly underestimated. Once two AZD1222 doses were given, Spike-specific TCR breadth and depth went up. Repertoire collection took place solely once the T cell response had peaked.

As for this clone: Its antigen is unidentified.

Clones were sequenced by immunoSEQ multiplex PCR, and TCRdb holds only the in-frame ones, with some missing. The sample shows 110,000 to 150,000 clones, 92% of them seen only once. This clonotype was obtained from an adult in good health. Sequenced material: peripheral blood, taken on day 0 of AZD1222 vaccination.

In DNA form, the CDR3 reads TGTGCCAGCAGCTTAGAGAGGGGGCGCTTACATGGCTACACCTTC. Protein product: CASSLERGRLHGYTF. The chain joins TRBV11-2 to TRBJ1-2; 7 positions agree with TRBD1. The CDR3 totals 15 residues. The J segment lost 6 bases and the V segment lost 0 bases, leaving 7 bases of the junction unmatched. CDR1 and CDR2 (germline): SGHAT, FQNNGV.